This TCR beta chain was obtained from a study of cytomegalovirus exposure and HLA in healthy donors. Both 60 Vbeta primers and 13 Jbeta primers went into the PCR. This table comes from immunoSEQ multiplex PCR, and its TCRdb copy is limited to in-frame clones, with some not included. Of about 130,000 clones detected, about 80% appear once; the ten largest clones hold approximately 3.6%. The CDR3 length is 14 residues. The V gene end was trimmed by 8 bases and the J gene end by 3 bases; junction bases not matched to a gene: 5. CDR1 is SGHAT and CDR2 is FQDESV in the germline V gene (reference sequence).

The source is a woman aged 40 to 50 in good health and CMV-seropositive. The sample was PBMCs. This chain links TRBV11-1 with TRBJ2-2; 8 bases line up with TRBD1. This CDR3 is CASFGQGYTGELFF. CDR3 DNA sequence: TGTGCCAGCTTTGGACAGGGTTACACCGGGGAGCTGTTTTTT.